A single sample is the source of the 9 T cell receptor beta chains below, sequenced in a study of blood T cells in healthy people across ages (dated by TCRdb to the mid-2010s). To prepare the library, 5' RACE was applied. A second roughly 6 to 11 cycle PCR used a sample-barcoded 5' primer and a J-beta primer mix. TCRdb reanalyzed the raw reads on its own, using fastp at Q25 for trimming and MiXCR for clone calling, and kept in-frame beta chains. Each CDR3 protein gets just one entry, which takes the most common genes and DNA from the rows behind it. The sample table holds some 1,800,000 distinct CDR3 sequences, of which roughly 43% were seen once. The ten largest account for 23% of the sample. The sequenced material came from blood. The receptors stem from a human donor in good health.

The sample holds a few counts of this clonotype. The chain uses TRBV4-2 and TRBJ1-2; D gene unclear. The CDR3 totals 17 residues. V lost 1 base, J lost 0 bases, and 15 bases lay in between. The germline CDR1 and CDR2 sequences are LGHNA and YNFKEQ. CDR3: CASSQGRRESANYGYTF. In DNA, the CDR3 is TGTGCCAGCAGCCAAGGTCGACGGGAATCAGCTAACTATGGCTACACCTTC.

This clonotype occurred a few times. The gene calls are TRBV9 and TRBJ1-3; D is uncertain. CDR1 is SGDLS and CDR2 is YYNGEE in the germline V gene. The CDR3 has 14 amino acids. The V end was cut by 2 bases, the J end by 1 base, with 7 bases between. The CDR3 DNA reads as TGTGCCAGCAGCGTTCAGACATCTGGAAACACCATATATTTT. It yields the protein CASSVQTSGNTIYF.

Written as DNA, the CDR3 is TGTGCCAGCAGCCCATGGCAGGGCCGGAGTTCACCCCTCCACTTT. Amino acids: CASSPWQGRSSPLHF. This rearrangement joins TRBV7-2 to TRBJ1-6; a possible D gene is TRBD1 (5 bases). The CDR3 loop spans 15 amino acids. CDR1 and CDR2 from the germline V gene are SGHTA and FQGNSA. V lost 5 bases, J lost 9 bases, and 17 bases lay in between.

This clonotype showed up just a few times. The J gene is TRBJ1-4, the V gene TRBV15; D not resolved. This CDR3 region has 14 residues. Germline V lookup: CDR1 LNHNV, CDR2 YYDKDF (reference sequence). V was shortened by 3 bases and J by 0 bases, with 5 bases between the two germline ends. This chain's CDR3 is CATSRSATNEKLFF. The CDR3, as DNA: TGTGCCACCAGCAGGTCCGCAACTAATGAAAAACTGTTTTTT.

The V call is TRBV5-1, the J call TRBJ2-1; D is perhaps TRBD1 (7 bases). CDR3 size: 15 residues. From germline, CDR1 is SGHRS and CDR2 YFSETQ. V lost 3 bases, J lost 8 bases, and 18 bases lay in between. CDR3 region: CASSWQPGGSDEQFF. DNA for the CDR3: TGCGCCAGCAGCTGGCAGCCAGGGGGGAGCGATGAGCAGTTCTTC.

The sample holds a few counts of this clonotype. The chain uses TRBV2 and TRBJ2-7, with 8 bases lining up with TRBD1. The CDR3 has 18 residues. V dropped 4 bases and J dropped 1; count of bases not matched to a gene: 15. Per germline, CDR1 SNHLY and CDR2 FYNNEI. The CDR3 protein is CASSVLGTKNRGSYEQYF. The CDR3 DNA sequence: TGTGCCAGCAGTGTCCTCGGGACGAAAAACAGGGGGTCCTACGAGCAGTACTTC.

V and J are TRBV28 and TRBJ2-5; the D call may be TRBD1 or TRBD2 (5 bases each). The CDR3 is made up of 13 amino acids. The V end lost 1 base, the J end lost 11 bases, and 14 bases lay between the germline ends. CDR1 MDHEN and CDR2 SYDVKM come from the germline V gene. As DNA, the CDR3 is TGTGCCAGCAGTTTATCGTACCGGGACCAGCAGTACTTC. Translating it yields CASSLSYRDQQYF.

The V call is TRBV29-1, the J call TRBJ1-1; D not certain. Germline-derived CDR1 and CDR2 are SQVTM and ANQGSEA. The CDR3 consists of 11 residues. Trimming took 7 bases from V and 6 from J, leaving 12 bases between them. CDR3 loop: CSGLNSAEAFF. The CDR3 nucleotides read TGCAGCGGCCTCAACAGTGCTGAAGCTTTCTTT.

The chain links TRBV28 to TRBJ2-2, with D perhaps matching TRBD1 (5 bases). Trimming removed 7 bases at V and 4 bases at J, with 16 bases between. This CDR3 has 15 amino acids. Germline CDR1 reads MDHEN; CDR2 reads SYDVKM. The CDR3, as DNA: TGTGCCAGCATTGAGGCAGGGTATGGCACCGGGGAGCTGTTTTTT. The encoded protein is CASIEAGYGTGELFF.